The 6 T cell receptor beta chains listed next were all sequenced from one sample in a study of shared clonotypes between healthy human individuals. Data came from immunoSEQ multiplex PCR; TCRdb stores just in-frame clones and leaves some out. Of fewer than 550,000 clones listed, over 75% are singletons. Sequencing used PBMCs. These receptors were collected from a woman aged 40-49 years in good health. Some clones in this sample may be carry-over from other donors' samples.

This chain connects TRBV7-8 to TRBJ1-4; a weak D match, TRBD1 (5 bases). Germline loops: CDR1 SGHVS, CDR2 FQNEAQ. The V end was cut by 4 bases, the J end by 5 bases, with 23 bases between. The length of the CDR3 is 18 residues. The CDR3 DNA follows: TGTGCCAGCAGCTGGACTTTAACTACAGGCATTGTGAATGAAAAACTGTTTTTT. Amino acids: CASSWTLTTGIVNEKLFF.

The chain carries TRBV5-4 and TRBJ1-2; D gene ambiguous. The germline V and J ends were trimmed by 0 bases and 0 bases, with 6 bases remaining between them. Germline values: CDR1 SGHNT, CDR2 YYREEE (reference sequence). This CDR3 is built from 14 residues. This CDR3 is CASSLGGTNYGYTF. The CDR3, as DNA: TGTGCCAGCAGCTTGGGGGGTACTAACTATGGCTACACCTTC.

This clone was detected only a few times. The genes are TRBV28 and TRBJ2-7; TRBD2 agrees at 13 bases. Germline CDR1 MDHEN, CDR2 SYDVKM. The CDR3 totals 18 residues. V was pared by 2 bases and J by 2 bases, with 9 bases of the junction left unmatched. The CDR3 protein is CASSLPGLAGADTYEQYF. In DNA form, the CDR3 reads TGTGCCAGCAGTTTACCCGGACTAGCGGGAGCCGACACCTACGAGCAGTACTTC.

This clone has a single count. This sequence joins TRBV2 and TRBJ2-7; 7 positions agree with TRBD1. This CDR3 comprises 15 residues. V gave up 2 bases and J gave up 7 bases; unmatched junction bases: 11. Germline loops: CDR1 SNHLY, CDR2 FYNNEI. CDR3 DNA sequence: TGTGCCAGCAGTGAAAGGGGGACAGTTTTGAGGGAGCAGTACTTC. Its protein product is CASSERGTVLREQYF.

The chain has TRBV7-3 and TRBJ2-1, with 7 bases aligning to TRBD2. After removal of 1 base from V and 7 bases from J, the junction contained 7 bases not matched to a gene. This CDR3 region has 15 residues. Germline V CDR1 and CDR2: SGHTA, FQGTGA. The DNA of the CDR3 is TGTGCCAGCAGCTTAAGGGCGGGAGTGAGGAATGAGCAGTTCTTC. Amino acids: CASSLRAGVRNEQFF. The full variable domain, with the rest looked up from reference TRBV7-3 and TRBJ2-1, is GAGVSQTPSNKVTEKGKYVELRCDPISGHTALYWYRQSLGQGPEFLIYFQGTGAADDSGLPNDRFFAVRPEGSVSTLKIQRTERGDSAVYLCASSLRAGVRNEQFFGPGTRLTVL.

Notes on this clone: Mismatch with germline at one junction end may stem from a read error. This chain links TRBV7-9 with TRBJ1-4, with D possibly matching TRBD1 (5 bases). CDR3 length equals 13 residues. The germline V gene encodes CDR1 SEHNR and CDR2 FQNEAQ (reference sequence). CDR3 sequence reads: CASSLHPWGDLAF. The CDR3 bases are TGTGCCAGCAGCTTACACCCTTGGGGGGACCTAGCCTTT.